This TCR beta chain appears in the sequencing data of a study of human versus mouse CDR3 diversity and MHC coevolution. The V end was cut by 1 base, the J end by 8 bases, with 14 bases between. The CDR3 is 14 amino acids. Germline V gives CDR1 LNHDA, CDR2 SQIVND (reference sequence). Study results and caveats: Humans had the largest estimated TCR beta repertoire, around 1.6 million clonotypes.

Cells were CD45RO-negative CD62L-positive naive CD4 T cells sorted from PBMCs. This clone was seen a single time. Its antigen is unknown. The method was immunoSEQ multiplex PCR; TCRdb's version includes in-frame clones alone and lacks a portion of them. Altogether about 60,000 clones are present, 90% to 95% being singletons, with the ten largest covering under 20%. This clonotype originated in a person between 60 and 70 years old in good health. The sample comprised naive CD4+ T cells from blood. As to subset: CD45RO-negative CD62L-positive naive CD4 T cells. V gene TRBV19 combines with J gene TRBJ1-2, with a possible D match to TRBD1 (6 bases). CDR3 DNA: TGTGCCAGTAGTATAGGGGGGCAGGGGCGCGGCTACACCTTC. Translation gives CASSIGGQGRGYTF.